These 3 T cell receptor beta chains share one sample of origin, sequenced in a study of blood T cells in healthy people across ages. Primers used in a second PCR of about 6 to 11 cycles were a sample-barcoded 5' primer and a J-beta primer mix. TCRdb itself ran the 5' RACE reads through MiXCR, one entry per CDR3 protein. Of about 780,000 distinct CDR3 sequences in the sample, roughly 24% were seen once. The same data also contributed to another study, on T cells of mothers and their children.

The sequenced material came from blood. Receptor source: a boy aged 5-17 years in good health.

The sample holds many counts of this clonotype. The chain links TRBV12-3 or TRBV12-4 to TRBJ2-7; D remains unclear. V lost 3 bases and J 3 bases, leaving 6 bases between the germline ends. The CDR3 is 12 amino acids. In DNA form, the CDR3 reads TGTGCCAGCAGTTTCGCAGGCTACGAGCAGTACTTC. This gives the protein CASSFAGYEQYF.

The table lists this clonotype with a few counts. The chain recombines TRBV28 with TRBJ2-5; the match to TRBD2 covers 7 bases. The J call may be wrong; the DNA end is better matched by TRBJ2-7. The CDR3 consists of 16 residues. CDR1 and CDR2 (germline): MDHEN, SYDVKM. CDR3 in DNA: TGTGCCAGCTACCCCGGGGGGAGGGGTTACACCTACGAGCAGTACTTC. It translates to CASYPGGRGYTYEQYF.

This chain uses TRBV10-3 with TRBJ2-7; 13 bases match TRBD2. The junction had 10 bases not matched to a gene; V was cut back by 5 bases and J by 6 bases. CDR1 and CDR2 from the germline V gene are ENHRY and SYGVKD. CDR3 length: 16 residues. CDR3 sequence reads: CAISTTSGGASSEQYF. CDR3 DNA: TGTGCCATCAGTACTACTAGCGGGGGGGCCAGCTCCGAGCAGTACTTC.